The clone carrying this T cell receptor beta chain was picked up one time. Its antigen is unidentified. This CDR3 spans 19 amino acids. Germline CDR1 reads MNHEY; CDR2 reads SMNVEV (reference sequence). J was trimmed by 4 bases and V by 1 base; bases with no gene match: 13. The data derive from a study of blood T cells in healthy people across ages. Notes on the study in general: PBMC samples, being unsorted, prevented any conclusive comparison of naive and antigen-experienced cells. Both higher diversity and more naive CD4+ cells marked long-lived donors when set against aged donors.

Then a second PCR, running roughly 6 to 12 cycles, was carried out with a sample-barcoded 5' primer and a J-beta primer mix. TCRdb re-analysed the 5' RACE reads in MiXCR, keeping a single row per CDR3 protein. The table records 650,000 to 800,000 distinct CDR3 sequences, over 40% of them present only once. The V gene is TRBV27, the J gene TRBJ1-2, with 12 positions matching TRBD1. The sample comprised blood. The TCR was taken from a woman older than 75 in good health. For the CDR3, the DNA is TGTGCCAGCAGTTTATTAGGCCGGGACAGGGGGCCGGTAGGCTATGGCTACACCTTC. It specifies CASSLLGRDRGPVGYGYTF.